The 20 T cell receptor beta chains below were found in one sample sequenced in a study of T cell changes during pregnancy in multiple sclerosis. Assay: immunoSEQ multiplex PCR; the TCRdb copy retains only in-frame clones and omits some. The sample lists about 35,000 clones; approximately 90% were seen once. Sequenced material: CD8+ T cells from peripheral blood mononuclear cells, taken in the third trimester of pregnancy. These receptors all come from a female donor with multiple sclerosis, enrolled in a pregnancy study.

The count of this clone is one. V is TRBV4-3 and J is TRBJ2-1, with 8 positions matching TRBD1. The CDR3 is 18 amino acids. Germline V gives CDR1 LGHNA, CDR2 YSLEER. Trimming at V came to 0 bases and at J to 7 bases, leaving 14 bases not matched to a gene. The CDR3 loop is CASSQDGGVRTGMNEQFF. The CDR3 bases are TGCGCCAGCAGCCAAGACGGAGGAGTCAGGACAGGGATGAATGAGCAGTTCTTC.

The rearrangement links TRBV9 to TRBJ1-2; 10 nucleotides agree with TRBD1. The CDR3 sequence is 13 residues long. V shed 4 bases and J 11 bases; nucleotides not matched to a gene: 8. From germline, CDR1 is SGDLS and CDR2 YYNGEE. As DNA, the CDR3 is TGTGCCAGCAGCTATCCGGGACAGGGGCGGTACACCTTC. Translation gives CASSYPGQGRYTF.

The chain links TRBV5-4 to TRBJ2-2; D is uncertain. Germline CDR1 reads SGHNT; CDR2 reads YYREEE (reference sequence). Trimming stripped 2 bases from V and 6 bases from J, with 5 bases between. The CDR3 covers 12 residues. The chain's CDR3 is CASSFSPGELFF. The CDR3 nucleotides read TGTGCCAGCAGCTTCTCCCCCGGGGAGCTGTTTTTT.

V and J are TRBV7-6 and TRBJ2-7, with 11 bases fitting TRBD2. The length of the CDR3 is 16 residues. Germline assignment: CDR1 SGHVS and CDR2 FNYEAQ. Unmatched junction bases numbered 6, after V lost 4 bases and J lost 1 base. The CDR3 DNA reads TGTGCCAGCAGCTCGCAACTAGCGGGGGAATCCTACGAGCAGTACTTC. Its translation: CASSSQLAGESYEQYF.

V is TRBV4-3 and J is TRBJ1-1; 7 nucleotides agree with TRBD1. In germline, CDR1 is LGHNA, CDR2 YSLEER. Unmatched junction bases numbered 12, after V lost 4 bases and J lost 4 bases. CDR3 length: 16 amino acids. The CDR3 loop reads CASSPEPTGTSTEAFF. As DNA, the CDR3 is TGCGCCAGCAGCCCGGAACCGACAGGGACTAGCACTGAAGCTTTCTTT.

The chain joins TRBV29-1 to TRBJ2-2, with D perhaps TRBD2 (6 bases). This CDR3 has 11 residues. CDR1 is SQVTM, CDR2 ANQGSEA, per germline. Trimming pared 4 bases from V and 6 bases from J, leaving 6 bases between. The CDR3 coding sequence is TGCAGCGTTGCGGGGGCCGGGGAGCTGTTTTTT. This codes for CSVAGAGELFF.

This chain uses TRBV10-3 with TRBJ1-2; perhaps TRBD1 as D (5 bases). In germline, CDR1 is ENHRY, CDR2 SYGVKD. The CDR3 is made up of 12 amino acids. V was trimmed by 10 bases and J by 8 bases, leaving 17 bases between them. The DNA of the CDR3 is TGTGCCACCAAAGTAGGGGTTCGCGGCTACACCTTC. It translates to CATKVGVRGYTF.

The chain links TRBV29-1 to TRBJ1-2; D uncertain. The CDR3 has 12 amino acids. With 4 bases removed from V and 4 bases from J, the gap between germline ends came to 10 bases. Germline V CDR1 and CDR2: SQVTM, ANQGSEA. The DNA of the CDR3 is TGCAGCGTTGTAGAGGGCCCCTATGGCTACACCTTC. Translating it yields CSVVEGPYGYTF.

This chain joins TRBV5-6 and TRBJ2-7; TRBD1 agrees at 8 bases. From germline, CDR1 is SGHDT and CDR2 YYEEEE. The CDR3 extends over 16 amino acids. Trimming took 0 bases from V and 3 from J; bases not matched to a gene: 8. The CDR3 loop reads CASSLVGTGAYYEQYF. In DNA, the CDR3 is TGTGCCAGCAGCTTGGTAGGGACAGGCGCTTACTACGAGCAGTACTTC.

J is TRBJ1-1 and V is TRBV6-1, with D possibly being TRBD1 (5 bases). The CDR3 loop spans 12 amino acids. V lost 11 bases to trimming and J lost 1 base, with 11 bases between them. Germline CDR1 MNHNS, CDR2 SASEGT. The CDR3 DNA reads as TGTGCCGGACAAAAAGGGAACACTGAAGCTTTCTTT. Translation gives CAGQKGNTEAFF.

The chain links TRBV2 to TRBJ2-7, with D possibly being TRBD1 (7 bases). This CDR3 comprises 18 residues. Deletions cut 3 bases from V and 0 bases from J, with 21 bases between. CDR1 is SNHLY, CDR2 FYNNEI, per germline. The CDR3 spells CASSDVAGGGGTSYEQYF. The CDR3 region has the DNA TGTGCCAGCAGTGACGTCGCAGGCGGAGGGGGCACCTCCTACGAGCAGTACTTC.

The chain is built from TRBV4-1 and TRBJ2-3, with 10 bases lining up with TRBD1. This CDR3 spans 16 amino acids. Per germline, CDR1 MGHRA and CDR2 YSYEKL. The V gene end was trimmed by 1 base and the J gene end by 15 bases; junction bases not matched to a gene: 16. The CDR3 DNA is TGCGCCAGCAGCCAAGCCAGACAGGGGGCAGGGGCGGAGCCCTATTTT. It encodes CASSQARQGAGAEPYF.

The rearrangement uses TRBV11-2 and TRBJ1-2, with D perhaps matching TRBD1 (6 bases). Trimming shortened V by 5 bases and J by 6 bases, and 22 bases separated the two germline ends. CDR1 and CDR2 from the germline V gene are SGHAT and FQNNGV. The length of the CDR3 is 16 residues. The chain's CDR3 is CASSQTPGGRSDGYTF. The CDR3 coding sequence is TGTGCCAGCAGCCAAACACCCGGGGGGCGCTCGGATGGCTACACCTTC.

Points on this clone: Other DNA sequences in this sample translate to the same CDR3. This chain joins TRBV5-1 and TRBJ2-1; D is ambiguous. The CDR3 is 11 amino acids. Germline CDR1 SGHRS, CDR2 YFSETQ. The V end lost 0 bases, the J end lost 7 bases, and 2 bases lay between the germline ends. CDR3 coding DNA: TGCGCCAGCAGCTTGGCTAATGAGCAGTTCTTC. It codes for CASSLANEQFF.

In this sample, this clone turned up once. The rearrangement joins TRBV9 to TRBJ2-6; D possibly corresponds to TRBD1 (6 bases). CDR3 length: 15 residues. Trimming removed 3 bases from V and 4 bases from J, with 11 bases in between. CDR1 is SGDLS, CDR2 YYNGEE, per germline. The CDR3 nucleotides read TGTGCCAGCAGCGGTACAGGGTCCGGGGCCAACGTCCTGACTTTC. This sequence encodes CASSGTGSGANVLTF.

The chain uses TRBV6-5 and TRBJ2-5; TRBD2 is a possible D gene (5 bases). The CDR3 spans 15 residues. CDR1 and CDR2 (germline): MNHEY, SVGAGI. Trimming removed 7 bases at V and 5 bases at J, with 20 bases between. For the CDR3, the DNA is TGTGCCAGCACCTTGGCTGGAGTCCCGGGGGAGACCCAGTACTTC. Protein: CASTLAGVPGETQYF.

This CDR3 is CASSPALATHTDTQYF. The CDR3 nucleotides read TGTGCCAGCAGCCCAGCGCTAGCGACGCACACAGATACGCAGTATTTT. The chain employs TRBV9 and TRBJ2-3; possibly TRBD2 for D (6 bases). V shed 4 bases and J shed 2 bases, with 17 bases lying between them. CDR1 and CDR2 (germline): SGDLS, YYNGEE. This CDR3 is 16 amino acids long.

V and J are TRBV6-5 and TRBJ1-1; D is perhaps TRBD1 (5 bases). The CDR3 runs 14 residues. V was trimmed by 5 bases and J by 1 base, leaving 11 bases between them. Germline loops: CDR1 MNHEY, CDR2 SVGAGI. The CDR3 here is CASSTQTENTEAFF. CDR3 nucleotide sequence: TGTGCCAGCAGTACCCAGACAGAGAACACTGAAGCTTTCTTT.

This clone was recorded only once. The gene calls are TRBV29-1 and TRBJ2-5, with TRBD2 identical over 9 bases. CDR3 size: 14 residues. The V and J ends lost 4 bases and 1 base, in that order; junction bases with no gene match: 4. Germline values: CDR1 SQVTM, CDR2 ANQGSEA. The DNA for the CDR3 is TGCAGCGTTGTAGCGGGGGACTTCCAAGAGACCCAGTACTTC. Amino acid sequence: CSVVAGDFQETQYF. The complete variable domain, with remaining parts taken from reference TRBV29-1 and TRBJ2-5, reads SAVISQKPSRDICQRGTSLTIQCQVDSQVTMMFWYRQQPGQSLTLIATANQGSEATYESGFVIDKFPISRPNLTFSTLTVSNMSPEDSSIYLCSVVAGDFQETQYFGPGTRLLVL.

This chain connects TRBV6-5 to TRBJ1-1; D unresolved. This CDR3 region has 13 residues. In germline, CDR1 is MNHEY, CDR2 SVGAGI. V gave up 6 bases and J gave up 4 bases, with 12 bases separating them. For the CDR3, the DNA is TGTGCCAGCAGCCGTGGAGCCTTCACTGAAGCTTTCTTT. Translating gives CASSRGAFTEAFF.